The TCR beta chain under discussion was sequenced for a study of patients and donors after allogeneic stem cell transplantation. TCRdb redid the calling of the RT-PCR reads with MiXCR, one entry per CDR3 protein. The table lists 410,000 or so distinct CDR3 sequences, 15% to 20% of them singletons, with just over 7% in the top ten. The CDR3 is 17 residues long. Germline CDR1 SGHRS, CDR2 YFSETQ. V lost 0 bases and J lost 5, with 19 bases in between. This clonotype was detected a few times. The rearrangement joins TRBV5-1 to TRBJ2-3, with D unclear. This receptor was identified in a human donor who was either an allogeneic HSCT recipient or a stem cell or donor lymphocyte infusion donor (not recorded which). It is not recorded whose cells these are; they may come from a transplant donor. Sequenced input: blood, either unsorted or a sorted T cell fraction (not recorded which). The CDR3 loop is CASSLGPVGPLGDTQYF. As DNA, the CDR3 is TGCGCCAGCAGCTTGGGCCCGGTGGGTCCGCTGGGAGATACGCAGTATTTT.